This TCR beta chain was observed in a study of cytomegalovirus exposure and HLA in healthy donors. PCR used 60 Vbeta primers and 13 Jbeta primers. Some clones are missing from TCRdb's copy, which holds only in-frame ones; the method was immunoSEQ multiplex PCR. Of over 150,000 clones in the sample, about 80% were seen once. The V end lost 0 bases, the J end lost 7 bases, and 14 bases lay between the germline ends. The CDR3 is 14 amino acids. Per the germline V gene, CDR1 is SGDLS and CDR2 is YYNGEE. The sample comprised PBMCs. This TCR was recovered from a woman aged 60 to 75 in good health and CMV-seropositive. The J gene is TRBJ2-7, the V gene TRBV9, with D perhaps matching TRBD1 (6 bases). The CDR3 is CASSVAHSDREQYF. The DNA for the CDR3 is TGTGCCAGCAGCGTAGCCCACTCCGACAGGGAGCAGTACTTC.